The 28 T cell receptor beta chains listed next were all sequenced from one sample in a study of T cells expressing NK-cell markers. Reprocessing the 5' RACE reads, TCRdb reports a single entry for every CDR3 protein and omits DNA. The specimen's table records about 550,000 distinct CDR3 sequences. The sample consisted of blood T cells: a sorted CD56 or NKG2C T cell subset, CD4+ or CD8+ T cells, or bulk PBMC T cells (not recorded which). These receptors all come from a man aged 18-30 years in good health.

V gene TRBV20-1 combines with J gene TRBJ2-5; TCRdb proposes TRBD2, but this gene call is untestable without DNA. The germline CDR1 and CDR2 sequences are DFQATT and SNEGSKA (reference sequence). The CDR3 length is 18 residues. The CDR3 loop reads CSARAQAGLAGSSETQYF.

CDR3: CASSPISQGDTDTQYF. The chain combines TRBV18 with TRBJ2-3; TCRdb indicates TRBD1, and absent DNA this call remains unverified. This CDR3 has 16 amino acids. Germline values: CDR1 KGHSH, CDR2 LQKENI.

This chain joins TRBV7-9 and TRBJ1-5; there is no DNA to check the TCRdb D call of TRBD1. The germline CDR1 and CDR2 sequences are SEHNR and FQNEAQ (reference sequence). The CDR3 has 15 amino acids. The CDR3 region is CASSGVGQGNQPQHF.

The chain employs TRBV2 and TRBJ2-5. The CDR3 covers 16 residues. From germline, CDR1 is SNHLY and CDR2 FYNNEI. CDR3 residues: CASSARLDPNQETQYF.

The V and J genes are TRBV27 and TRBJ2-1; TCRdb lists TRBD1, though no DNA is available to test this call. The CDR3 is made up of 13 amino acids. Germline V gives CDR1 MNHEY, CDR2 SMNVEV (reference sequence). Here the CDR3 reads CASSLAGGGTAFF.

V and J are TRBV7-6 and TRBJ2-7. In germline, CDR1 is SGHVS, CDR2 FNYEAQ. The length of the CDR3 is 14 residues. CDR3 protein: CASSLVHRAYEQYF.

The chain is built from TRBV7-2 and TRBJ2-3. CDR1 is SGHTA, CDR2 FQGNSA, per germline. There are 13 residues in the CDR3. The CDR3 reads CASSPQPQDTQYF. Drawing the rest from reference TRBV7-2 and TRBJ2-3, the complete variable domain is GAGVSQSPSNKVTEKGKDVELRCDPISGHTALYWYRQSLGQGLEFLIYFQGNSAPDKSGLPSDRFSAERTGGSVSTLTIQRTQQEDSAVYLCASSPQPQDTQYFGPGTRLTVL.

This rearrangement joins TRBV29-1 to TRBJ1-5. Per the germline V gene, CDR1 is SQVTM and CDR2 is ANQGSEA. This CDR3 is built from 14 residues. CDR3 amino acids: CSVEPPGALGPQHF. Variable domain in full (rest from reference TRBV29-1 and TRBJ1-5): SAVISQKPSRDICQRGTSLTIQCQVDSQVTMMFWYRQQPGQSLTLIATANQGSEATYESGFVIDKFPISRPNLTFSTLTVSNMSPEDSSIYLCSVEPPGALGPQHFGDGTRLSIL.

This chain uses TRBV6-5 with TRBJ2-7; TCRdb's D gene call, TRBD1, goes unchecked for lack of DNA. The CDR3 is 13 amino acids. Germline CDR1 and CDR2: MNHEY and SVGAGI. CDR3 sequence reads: CASTGTGSYEQYF.

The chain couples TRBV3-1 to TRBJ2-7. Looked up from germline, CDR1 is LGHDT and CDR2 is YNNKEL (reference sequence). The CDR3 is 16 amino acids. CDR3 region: CASSQDKFGRYYEQYF.

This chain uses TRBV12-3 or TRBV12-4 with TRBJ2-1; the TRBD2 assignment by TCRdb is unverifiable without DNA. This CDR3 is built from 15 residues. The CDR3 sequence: CASSLSSGRSNEQFF.

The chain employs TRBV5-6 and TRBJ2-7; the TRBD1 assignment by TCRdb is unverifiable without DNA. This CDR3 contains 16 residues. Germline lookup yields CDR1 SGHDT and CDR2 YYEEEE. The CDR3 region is CASSLFGRGTQDEQYF.

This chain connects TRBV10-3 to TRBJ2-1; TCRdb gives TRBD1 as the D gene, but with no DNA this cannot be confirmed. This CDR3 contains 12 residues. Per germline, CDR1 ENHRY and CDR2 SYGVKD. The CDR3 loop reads CAAQGLGNEQFF.

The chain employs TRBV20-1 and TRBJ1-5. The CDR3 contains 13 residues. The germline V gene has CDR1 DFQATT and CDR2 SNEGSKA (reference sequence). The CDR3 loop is CSANGQGGQPQHF.

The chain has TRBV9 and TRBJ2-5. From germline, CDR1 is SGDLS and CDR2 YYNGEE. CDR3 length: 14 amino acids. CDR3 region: CASSVDPKGETQYF.

CDR3: CAISEGQRLSDTQYF. The chain joins TRBV10-3 to TRBJ2-3; no DNA is available, so the TRBD2 call from TCRdb remains unchecked. CDR3 size: 15 residues. The germline CDR1 and CDR2 sequences are ENHRY and SYGVKD.

CDR3 amino acids: CSVIGRYSDEQFF. V gene TRBV29-1 combines with J gene TRBJ2-1; lacking DNA, the TRBD2 call made by TCRdb goes unchecked. Germline CDR1 SQVTM, CDR2 ANQGSEA. This CDR3 comprises 13 residues.

This CDR3 reads CASSLEGIGSYNSPLHF. The rearrangement links TRBV7-8 to TRBJ1-6. The CDR3 loop spans 17 amino acids. Germline values: CDR1 SGHVS, CDR2 FQNEAQ.

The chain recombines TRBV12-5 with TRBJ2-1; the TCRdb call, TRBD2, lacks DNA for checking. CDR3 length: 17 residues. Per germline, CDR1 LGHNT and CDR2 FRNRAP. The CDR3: CASGLVPLAGGDNEQFF.

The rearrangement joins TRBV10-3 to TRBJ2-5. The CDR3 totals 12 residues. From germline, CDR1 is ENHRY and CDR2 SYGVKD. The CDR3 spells CAISGEAETQYF.

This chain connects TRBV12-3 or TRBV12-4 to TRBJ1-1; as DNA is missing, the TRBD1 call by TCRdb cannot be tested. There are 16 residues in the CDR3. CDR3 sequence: CASSLGTGTVGTEAFF.

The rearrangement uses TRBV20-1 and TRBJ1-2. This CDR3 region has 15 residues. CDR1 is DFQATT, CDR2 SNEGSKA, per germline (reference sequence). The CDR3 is CSARGGGRVNYGYTF.

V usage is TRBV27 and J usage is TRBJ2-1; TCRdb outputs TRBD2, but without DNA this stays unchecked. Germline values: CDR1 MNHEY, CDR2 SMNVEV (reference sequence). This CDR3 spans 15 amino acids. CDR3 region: CASSLGVAEINEQFF.

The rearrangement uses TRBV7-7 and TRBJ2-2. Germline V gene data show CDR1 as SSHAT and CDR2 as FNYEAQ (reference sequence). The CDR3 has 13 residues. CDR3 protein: CASSFVLGGELFF.

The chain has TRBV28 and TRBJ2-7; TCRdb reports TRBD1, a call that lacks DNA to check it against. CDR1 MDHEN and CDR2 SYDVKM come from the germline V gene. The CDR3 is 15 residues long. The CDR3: CASRESGTPSYEQYF.

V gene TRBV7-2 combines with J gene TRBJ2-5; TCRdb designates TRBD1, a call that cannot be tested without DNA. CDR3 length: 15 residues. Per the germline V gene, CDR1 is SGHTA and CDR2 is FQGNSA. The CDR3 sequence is CASSPPGRRGETQYF.

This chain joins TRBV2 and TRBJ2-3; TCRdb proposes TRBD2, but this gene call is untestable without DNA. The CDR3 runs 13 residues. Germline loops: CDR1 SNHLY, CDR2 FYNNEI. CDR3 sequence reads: CASSSVNTDTQYF.

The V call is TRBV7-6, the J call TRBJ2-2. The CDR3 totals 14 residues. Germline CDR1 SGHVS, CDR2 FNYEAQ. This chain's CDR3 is CASSPFFHTGELFF.